This record concerns one TCR beta chain sequence. Its antigen is undetermined. The data stem from a study of T cells in Graves' hyperthyroidism and ophthalmopathy. Template material for amplifying TCR beta CDR3 regions consisted of RNA transcripts. A first-round RT-PCR of the TCR CDR3 used the HTBI primer set. In TCRdb, the multiplex PCR reads were re-called with MiXCR into one record per CDR3 protein. The sample contains 200,000 or so distinct CDR3 sequences, about a sixth of which appear only once. Trimming removed 5 bases at V and 16 bases at J, with 18 bases between. The CDR3 covers 12 residues. Findings of the study overall: Model predictions of ophthalmopathy came a median about 6.3 months before onset. The majority of expanded thyroid clonotypes above 0.001 also appeared in blood.

Specimen: blood. The rearrangement uses TRBV12-3 or TRBV12-4 and TRBJ1-5, with D perhaps TRBD1 (5 bases). The source of this sequence is a woman between 45 and 65 years old with Graves' hyperthyroidism. The DNA of the CDR3 is TGTGCCAGCAGTCCTTACAGAGGGGCGCCCCATTTT. Its protein is CASSPYRGAPHF.